These T cell receptor beta chains were read from a single sample in a study of T-cell reconstitution after alpha-beta-depleted transplantation in children. MiXCR, run by TCRdb on the PCR reads, gives a single entry per CDR3 protein. The table records 500,000 to 750,000 distinct CDR3 sequences, roughly 30% of them present only once. Sample: PBMCs, taken before TCRalphabeta/CD19-depleted stem cell transplant. These receptor sequences come from a boy under two years old with Wiskott-Aldrich syndrome, due to receive a stem cell transplant. Both conserved end residues are part of each CDR3. Each record gives: J gene, CDR3 length, D gene, clone size, V gene, CDR3 DNA, CDR3 protein. D genes are given only for firm matches. Some rows mark clone size as missing; the rest say once, few, many or name a class of expanded clone.

TRBJ2-1 | 15 | NA | few | TRBV11-2 | TGTGCCAGCAGCTTATTACAAAGCTCCTACAATGAGCAGTTCTTC | CASSLLQSSYNEQFF
TRBJ2-1 | 15 | TRBD1 | few | TRBV10-2 | TGCGCCAGCAGTAGTTCGGGACAGAACTACAATGAGCAGTTCTTC | CASSSSGQNYNEQFF
TRBJ2-5 | 14 | NA | few | TRBV5-1 | TGCGCCAGCAGCTTGAACAGAGTCCAAGAGACCCAGTACTTC | CASSLNRVQETQYF
TRBJ2-1 | 15 | NA | few | TRBV20-1 | TGCAGTGCTAGAGATCGGGGGCGGGGATACAATGAGCAGTTCTTC | CSARDRGRGYNEQFF
TRBJ2-1 | 14 | NA | NA | TRBV7-9 | TGTGCCAGCAGCCAAACCACCAAAAACAATGAGCAGTTCTTC | CASSQTTKNNEQFF
TRBJ2-3 | 17 | TRBD2 | NA | TRBV4-1 | TGCGCCAGCAGCCCCCGTGGTAGCGGGATAGGCACAGATACGCAGTATTTT | CASSPRGSGIGTDTQYF
TRBJ2-5 | 11 | NA | NA | TRBV10-3 | TGTGCCATCGGAGTACAAGAGACCCAGTACTTC | CAIGVQETQYF
TRBJ2-2 | 15 | NA | NA | TRBV29-1 | TGCAGCGTTGAGAGATGGCAGGGTATGGACGGGGAGCTGTTTTTT | CSVERWQGMDGELFF
TRBJ2-2 | 16 | TRBD2 | NA | TRBV20-1 | TGCAGTGCGCCACTAGCGGGAGGCCCCGTGACCGGGGAGCTGTTTTTT | CSAPLAGGPVTGELFF
TRBJ2-3 | 15 | NA | few | TRBV20-1 | TGCAGTGCTGAAGGGGGCGCGGGATTCACAGATACGCAGTATTTT | CSAEGGAGFTDTQYF
TRBJ2-1 | 14 | NA | few | TRBV2 | TGTGCCAGCAGCCCCGATGGCTCCTACAATGAGCAGTTCTTC | CASSPDGSYNEQFF
TRBJ2-3 | 13 | NA | NA | TRBV7-2 | TGTGCCAGCAGCCTTCCCCCTAGCTATACGCAGTATTTT | CASSLPPSYTQYF
TRBJ2-7 | 16 | NA | NA | TRBV18 | TGTGCCAGCTCACCGGTTTCTGGGATAAGGTTGGGCGAGCAGTACTTC | CASSPVSGIRLGEQYF
TRBJ2-2 | 13 | NA | few | TRBV15 | TGTGCCACCAGCAGAGATCTGGCCGGGGAGCTGTTTTTT | CATSRDLAGELFF
TRBJ2-3 | 15 | TRBD1 | few | TRBV7-6 | TGTGCCAGCAGCGTATCGACAGGGGGCTCAGATACGCAGTATTTT | CASSVSTGGSDTQYF
TRBJ2-2 | 20 | TRBD1 | few | TRBV4-1 | TGCGCCAGCAGCCAAGATAAGAACAGGGGGCTAGCGGCGTGCACCGGGGAGCTGTTTTTT | CASSQDKNRGLAACTGELFF
TRBJ1-1 | 10 | NA | few | TRBV29-1 | TGCAGCGCCGTGAACACTGAAGCTTTCTTT | CSAVNTEAFF
TRBJ1-1 | 15 | TRBD1 | few | TRBV5-1 | TGCGCCAGCAGCTTCGGACAGGGGCTATTCACTGAAGCTTTCTTT | CASSFGQGLFTEAFF
TRBJ1-5 | 15 | NA | few | TRBV20-1 | TGCAGTGCTAGTGTCCCAGGGGCTAGCAATCAGCCCCAGCATTTT | CSASVPGASNQPQHF
TRBJ2-3 | 13 | NA | NA | TRBV28 | TGTGCCAGCAGTTATCCCAGCACAGATACGCAGTATTTT | CASSYPSTDTQYF
TRBJ2-1 | 16 | NA | few | TRBV11-2 | TGTGCCAGCAGCCAAGGGTCTTGGGGCTCCTACAATGAGCAGTTCTTC | CASSQGSWGSYNEQFF
TRBJ1-1 | 16 | NA | NA | TRBV11-1 | TGTGCCAGCAGCTTAGCGCGGGCGGCACCACCGACTGAAGCTTTCTTT | CASSLARAAPPTEAFF
TRBJ2-5 | 15 | NA | NA | TRBV19 | TGTGCCAGTAGTATCGGCGGCGGGGCCCAAGAGACCCAGTACTTC | CASSIGGGAQETQYF
TRBJ2-4 | 15 | NA | NA | TRBV5-1 | TGCGCCAGCAGCTGGGAACTCGCGGCCAAAAACATTCAGTACTTC | CASSWELAAKNIQYF
TRBJ1-3 | 16 | NA | NA | TRBV12-3/TRBV12-4 | TGTGCCAGCAGTTTAGTAGGCGGCCGGATTGGAAACACCATATATTTT | CASSLVGGRIGNTIYF